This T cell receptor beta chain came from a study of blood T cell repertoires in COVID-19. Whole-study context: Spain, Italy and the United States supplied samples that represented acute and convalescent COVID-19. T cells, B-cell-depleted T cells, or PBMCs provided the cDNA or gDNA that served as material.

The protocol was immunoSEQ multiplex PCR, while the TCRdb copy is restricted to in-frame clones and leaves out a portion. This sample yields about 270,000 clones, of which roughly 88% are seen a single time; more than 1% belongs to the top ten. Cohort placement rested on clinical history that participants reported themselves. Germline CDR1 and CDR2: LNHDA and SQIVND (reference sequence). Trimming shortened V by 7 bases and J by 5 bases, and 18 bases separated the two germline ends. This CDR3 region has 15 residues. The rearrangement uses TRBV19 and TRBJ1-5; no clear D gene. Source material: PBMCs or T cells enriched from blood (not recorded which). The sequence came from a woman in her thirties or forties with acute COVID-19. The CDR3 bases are TGTGCCAGTAACGCGGGCGTGTCCCCCGATCAGCCCCAGCATTTT. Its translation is CASNAGVSPDQPQHF.